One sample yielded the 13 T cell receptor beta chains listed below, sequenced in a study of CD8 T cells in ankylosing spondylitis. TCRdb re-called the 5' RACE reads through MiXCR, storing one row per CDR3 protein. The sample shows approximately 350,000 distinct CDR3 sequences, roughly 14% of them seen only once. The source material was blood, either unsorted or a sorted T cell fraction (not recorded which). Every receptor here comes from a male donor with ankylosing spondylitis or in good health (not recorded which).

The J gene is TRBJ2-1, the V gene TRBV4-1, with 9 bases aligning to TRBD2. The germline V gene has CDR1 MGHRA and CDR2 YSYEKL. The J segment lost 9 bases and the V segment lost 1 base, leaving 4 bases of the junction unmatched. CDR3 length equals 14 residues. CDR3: CASSQGGRATEQFF. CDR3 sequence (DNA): TGCGCCAGCAGCCAAGGCGGGAGGGCCACTGAGCAGTTCTTC.

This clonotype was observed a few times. CDR3 nucleotides: TGCGCCAGCAGTGAAGGCAGGGGACACGAGCAGTACTTC. Protein product: CASSEGRGHEQYF. The V gene is TRBV10-1, the J gene TRBJ2-7, with D perhaps matching TRBD1 (6 bases). Trimming stripped 3 bases from V and 5 bases from J, with 11 bases between. Germline loops: CDR1 WNHNN, CDR2 SYGVQD (reference sequence). This CDR3 has 13 amino acids.

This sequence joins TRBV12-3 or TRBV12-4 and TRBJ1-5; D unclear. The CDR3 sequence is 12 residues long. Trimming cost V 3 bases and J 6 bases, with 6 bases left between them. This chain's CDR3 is CASSFIGQPQHF. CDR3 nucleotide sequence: TGTGCCAGCAGTTTCATAGGTCAGCCCCAGCATTTT.

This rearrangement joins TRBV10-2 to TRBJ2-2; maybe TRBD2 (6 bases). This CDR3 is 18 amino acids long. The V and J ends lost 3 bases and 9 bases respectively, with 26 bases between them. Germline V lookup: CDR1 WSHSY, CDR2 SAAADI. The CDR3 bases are TGCGCCAGCAGTGAAAGCGGGCAGACCTTACCTGTGACTAGGGAGCTGTTTTTT. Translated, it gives CASSESGQTLPVTRELFF.

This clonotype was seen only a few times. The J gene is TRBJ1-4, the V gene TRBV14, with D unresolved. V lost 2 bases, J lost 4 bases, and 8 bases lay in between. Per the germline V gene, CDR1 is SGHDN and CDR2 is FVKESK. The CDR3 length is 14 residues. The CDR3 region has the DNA TGTGCCAGCAGCCAACGTGGTTTTAATGAAAAACTGTTTTTT. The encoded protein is CASSQRGFNEKLFF.

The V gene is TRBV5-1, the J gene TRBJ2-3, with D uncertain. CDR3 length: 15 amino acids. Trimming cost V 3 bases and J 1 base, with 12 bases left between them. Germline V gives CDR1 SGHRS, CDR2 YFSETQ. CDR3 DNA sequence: TGCGCCAGCAGCTGGTCGGCCTCTCGCACAGATACGCAGTATTTT. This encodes CASSWSASRTDTQYF.

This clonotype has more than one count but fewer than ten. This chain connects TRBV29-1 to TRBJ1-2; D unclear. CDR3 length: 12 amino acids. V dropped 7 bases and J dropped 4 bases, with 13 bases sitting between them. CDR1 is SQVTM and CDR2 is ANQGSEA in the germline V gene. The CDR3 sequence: CSDRTGGYGYTF. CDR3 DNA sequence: TGCAGCGACCGGACCGGTGGCTATGGCTACACCTTC.

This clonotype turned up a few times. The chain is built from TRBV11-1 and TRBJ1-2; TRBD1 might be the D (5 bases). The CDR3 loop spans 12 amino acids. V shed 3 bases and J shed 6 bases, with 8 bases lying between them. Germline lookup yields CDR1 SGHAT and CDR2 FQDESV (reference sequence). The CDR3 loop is CASSFGGNGYTF. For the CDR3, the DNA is TGTGCCAGCAGCTTCGGGGGAAATGGCTACACCTTC.

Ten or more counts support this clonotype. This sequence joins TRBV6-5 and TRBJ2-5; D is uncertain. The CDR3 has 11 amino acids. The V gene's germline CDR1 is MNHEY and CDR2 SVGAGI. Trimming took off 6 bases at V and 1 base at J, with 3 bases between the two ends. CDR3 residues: CASRAQETQYF. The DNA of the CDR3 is TGTGCCAGCAGGGCCCAAGAGACCCAGTACTTC.

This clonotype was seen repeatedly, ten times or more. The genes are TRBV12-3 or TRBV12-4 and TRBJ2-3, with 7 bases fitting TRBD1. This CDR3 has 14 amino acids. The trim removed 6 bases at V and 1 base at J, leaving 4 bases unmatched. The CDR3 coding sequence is TGTGCCAGCAGGACAACAGGGGGCACAGATACGCAGTATTTT. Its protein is CASRTTGGTDTQYF.

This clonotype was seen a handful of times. CDR3 coding DNA: TGTGCCAGCAGCCAAGATCTACGGCAGGGCCCGTCCAGTGAGCAGTTCTTC. This sequence encodes CASSQDLRQGPSSEQFF. This chain connects TRBV3-1 to TRBJ2-1; TRBD1 is a possible D gene (5 bases). V gave up 0 bases and J gave up 9 bases, with 21 bases separating them. Per germline, CDR1 LGHDT and CDR2 YNNKEL (reference sequence). The CDR3 consists of 17 residues.

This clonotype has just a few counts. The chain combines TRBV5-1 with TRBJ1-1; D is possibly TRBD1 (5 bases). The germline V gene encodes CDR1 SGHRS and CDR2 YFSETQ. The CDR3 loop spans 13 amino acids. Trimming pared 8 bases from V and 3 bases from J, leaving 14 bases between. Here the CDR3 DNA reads TGCGCCAGTCTAGGGGCACTTCACACTGAAGCTTTCTTT. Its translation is CASLGALHTEAFF.

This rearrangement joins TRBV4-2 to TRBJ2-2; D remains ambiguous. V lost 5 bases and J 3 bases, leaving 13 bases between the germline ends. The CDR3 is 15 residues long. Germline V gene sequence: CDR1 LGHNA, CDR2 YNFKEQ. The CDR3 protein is CASSSVQRDTGELFF. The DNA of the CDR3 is TGTGCCAGCAGCTCGGTTCAAAGGGACACCGGGGAGCTGTTTTTT.